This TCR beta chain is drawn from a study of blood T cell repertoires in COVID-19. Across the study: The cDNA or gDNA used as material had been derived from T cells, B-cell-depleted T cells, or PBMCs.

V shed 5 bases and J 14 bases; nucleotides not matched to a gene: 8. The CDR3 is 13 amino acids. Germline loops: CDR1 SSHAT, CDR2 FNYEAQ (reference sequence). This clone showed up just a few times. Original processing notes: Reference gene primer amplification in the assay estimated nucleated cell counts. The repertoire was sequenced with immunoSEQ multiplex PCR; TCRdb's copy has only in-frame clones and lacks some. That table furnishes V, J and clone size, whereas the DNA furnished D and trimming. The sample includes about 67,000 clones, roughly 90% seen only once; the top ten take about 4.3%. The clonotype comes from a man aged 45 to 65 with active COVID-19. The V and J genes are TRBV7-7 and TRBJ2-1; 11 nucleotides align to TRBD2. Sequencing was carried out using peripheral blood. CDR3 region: CASSRELAGVKFF. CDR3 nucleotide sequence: TGTGCCAGCAGCCGAGAACTAGCGGGAGTAAAGTTCTTC.